These T cell receptor beta chains were read from a single sample in a study of PD-1 blockade in classical Hodgkin lymphoma. The protocol was immunoSEQ multiplex PCR, while the TCRdb copy is restricted to in-frame clones and leaves out a portion. The sample lists roughly 20,000 clones; 88% were seen once. The sequencing here drew on CD8+ T cells from blood, taken before the fourth cycle of nivolumab. The receptors originated from a human donor with classical Hodgkin lymphoma. Each CDR3 is given with its conserved first and last residue. D genes are given only for firm matches. Part of the rows lack a size; the others show once, few, many or a class for expanded clones.

TRBD2,TRBV10-1,TRBJ2-3,-,CASSHIAGGPPDTQYF,TGCGCCAGCAGTCATATAGCGGGAGGGCCCCCAGATACGCAGTATTTT
TRBD1,TRBV5-5,TRBJ2-1,once,CASSFTGGRNEQFF,TGTGCCAGCAGCTTTACAGGGGGAAGGAATGAGCAGTTCTTC
TRBD2,TRBV30,TRBJ2-1,-,CAWSHTSGSYNEQFF,TGTGCCTGGAGTCATACTAGCGGCTCCTACAATGAGCAGTTCTTC
-,TRBV27,TRBJ2-5,-,CASSSEGSQETQYF,TGTGCCAGCAGTTCAGAGGGTTCCCAAGAGACCCAGTACTTC
-,TRBV13,TRBJ2-7,once,CASSLFYEQYF,TGTGCCAGCAGCCTCTTCTACGAGCAGTACTTC
-,TRBV28,TRBJ2-7,once,CASTWGIDSYEQYF,TGTGCCAGCACTTGGGGGATCGACTCCTACGAGCAGTACTTC
-,TRBV4-1,TRBJ2-3,-,CASSGSTDTQYF,TGCGCCAGCAGCGGTAGCACAGATACGCAGTATTTT
-,TRBV7-6,TRBJ2-1,-,CTSSFYREGTSYNEQFF,TGTACCAGCAGCTTTTACAGGGAGGGGACCTCCTACAATGAGCAGTTCTTC
-,TRBV9,TRBJ2-1,-,CASSVNPQSRPYNEQFF,TGTGCCAGCAGCGTAAACCCACAATCCAGACCTTACAATGAGCAGTTCTTC
TRBD1,TRBV11-3,TRBJ2-5,-,CASSEGTGSQTQYF,TGTGCCAGCAGCGAAGGGACAGGGTCACAGACCCAGTACTTC
-,TRBV7-6,TRBJ2-1,-,CASSYKPYNEQFF,TGTGCCAGCAGCTATAAACCCTACAATGAGCAGTTCTTC
-,TRBV28,TRBJ1-1,-,CASSRITQGRFGAFF,TGTGCCAGCAGCCGAATCACCCAGGGGAGATTCGGAGCTTTCTTT
TRBD1,TRBV27,TRBJ2-5,-,CASSFFPGQGKETQYF,TGTGCCAGCAGTTTCTTCCCCGGACAGGGGAAAGAGACCCAGTACTTC
-,TRBV5-1,TRBJ1-2,-,CASSLSLGGSSDGYTF,TGCGCCAGCAGCTTGTCGCTGGGGGGGTCATCGGATGGCTACACCTTC
TRBD2,TRBV9,TRBJ2-1,-,CASSVGTSGSIYNEQFF,TGTGCCAGCAGCGTAGGGACTAGCGGGAGTATTTACAATGAGCAGTTCTTC
TRBD1,TRBV27,TRBJ1-5,-,CASSLSFRDRGRGDQPQHF,TGTGCCAGCAGTCTCTCCTTCCGGGACAGGGGGCGCGGGGATCAGCCCCAGCATTTT
TRBD1,TRBV27,TRBJ2-1,-,CASSSHRGKFNEQFF,TGTGCCAGCAGTTCTCACAGGGGAAAGTTCAATGAGCAGTTCTTC
-,TRBV6-5,TRBJ2-5,-,CASTPGGVAETQYF,TGTGCCAGCACCCCAGGGGGGGTAGCAGAGACCCAGTACTTC
TRBD2,TRBV9,TRBJ2-7,-,CASSGSGTSGFDEQYF,TGTGCCAGCAGCGGGAGCGGGACTAGCGGGTTCGACGAGCAGTACTTC
-,TRBV6-6,TRBJ2-1,few,CASRRPYNEQFF,TGTGCCAGCAGGCGCCCCTACAATGAGCAGTTCTTC
-,TRBV18,TRBJ2-7,-,CASSGKAYEQYF,TGTGCCAGCTCCGGAAAAGCTTACGAGCAGTACTTC
TRBD1,TRBV11-3,TRBJ2-1,-,CASSLSDWTGGDNEQFF,TGTGCCAGCAGCTTATCTGATTGGACAGGGGGGGACAATGAGCAGTTCTTC
-,TRBV28,TRBJ2-7,-,CVSSLVGAVYEQYF,TGTGTCAGCAGTTTGGTAGGGGCAGTCTACGAGCAGTACTTC
TRBD2,TRBV9,TRBJ2-4,once,CASSAGGIQYF,TGTGCCAGCAGCGCGGGGGGCATTCAGTACTTC
TRBD2,TRBV5-6,TRBJ2-1,-,CASSRGGVPGFF,TGTGCCAGCAGCCGGGGGGGCGTCCCGGGGTTCTTC
-,TRBV10-1,TRBJ2-1,-,CASSEFLKNEQFF,TGCGCCAGCAGTGAGTTTTTGAAAAATGAGCAGTTCTTC
-,TRBV6-1,TRBJ1-4,-,CASSEAQGEGNEKLFF,TGTGCCAGCAGTGAAGCGCAGGGCGAGGGGAATGAAAAACTGTTTTTT
-,TRBV12-5,TRBJ1-5,-,CASGLVSNQPQHF,TGTGCTAGTGGTTTAGTTAGCAATCAGCCCCAGCATTTT
-,TRBV18,TRBJ2-2,-,CASSQSGELFF,TGTGCCAGCTCGCAGTCTGGGGAGCTGTTTTTT
-,TRBV6-5,TRBJ2-1,-,CASSYNGGNEQFF,TGTGCCAGCAGTTACAACGGCGGGAATGAGCAGTTCTTC
-,TRBV4-1,TRBJ2-1,-,CASSQGRSSEQFF,TGCGCCAGCAGCCAAGGTCGGAGCAGTGAGCAGTTCTTC
-,TRBV30,TRBJ1-1,-,CAWRASGGGTEAFF,TGTGCCTGGAGGGCGTCCGGGGGGGGCACTGAAGCTTTCTTT
-,TRBV9,TRBJ2-7,-,CASSLGGGDEQYF,TGTGCCAGCAGCTTAGGGGGAGGGGACGAGCAGTACTTC
TRBD1,TRBV11-2,TRBJ1-1,-,CASSLDRQGRTEAFF,TGTGCCAGCAGCTTAGATCGACAGGGAAGGACTGAAGCTTTCTTT
-,TRBV19,TRBJ2-3,-,CASSTPAGDTQYF,TGTGCCAGTAGTACCCCTGCCGGAGATACGCAGTATTTT
-,TRBV6-5,TRBJ1-5,-,CASSYGPRGNQPQHF,TGTGCCAGCAGTTACGGGCCCCGCGGCAATCAGCCCCAGCATTTT
TRBD1,TRBV27,TRBJ2-2,-,CASSNRGEGTGELFF,TGTGCCAGCAGCAACAGGGGGGAAGGCACCGGGGAGCTGTTTTTT
-,TRBV29-1,TRBJ2-1,-,CSPLLRYNEQFF,TGCAGCCCGCTCCTCCGTTACAATGAGCAGTTCTTC
TRBD1,TRBV28,TRBJ1-2,-,CASSPYGTGSFGYTF,TGTGCCAGCAGTCCCTACGGGACAGGGTCTTTCGGCTACACCTTC
-,TRBV7-8,TRBJ1-5,-,CASSPRGAGGLNQPQHF,TGTGCCAGCAGCCCCCGCGGGGCGGGAGGCCTCAATCAGCCCCAGCATTTT
-,TRBV30,TRBJ2-7,-,CAWSYGALYEQYF,TGTGCCTGGAGTTATGGGGCCCTCTACGAGCAGTACTTC
-,TRBV28,TRBJ1-2,-,CASSLWDSGNYGYTF,TGTGCCAGCAGTTTATGGGACAGTGGGAACTATGGCTACACCTTC
-,TRBV6-5,TRBJ1-5,-,CASSPRFNQPQHF,TGTGCCAGCAGTCCCCGTTTCAATCAGCCCCAGCATTTT
-,TRBV28,TRBJ2-7,-,CASSFSAGQYF,TGTGCCAGCAGTTTCTCCGCCGGGCAGTACTTC
TRBD2,TRBV27,TRBJ2-2,-,CASSRWGLSTGELFF,TGTGCCAGCAGTCGATGGGGACTATCCACCGGGGAGCTGTTTTTT
TRBD2,TRBV6-1,TRBJ2-5,-,CASSEPPSGRPQETQYF,TGTGCCAGCAGTGAACCTCCTAGCGGGAGGCCACAAGAGACCCAGTACTTC
-,TRBV7-9,TRBJ1-2,-,CASSSPGWGRDGYTF,TGTGCCAGCAGCTCACCCGGTTGGGGGCGCGATGGCTACACCTTC
-,TRBV7-9,TRBJ2-1,-,CASSLGGGADNEQFF,TGTGCCAGCAGCTTAGGCGGGGGCGCGGACAATGAGCAGTTCTTC
TRBD2,TRBV4-2,TRBJ2-1,-,CASSLTSGPQHNEQFF,TGTGCCAGCAGCCTAACTAGCGGTCCTCAACACAATGAGCAGTTCTTC
-,TRBV27,TRBJ2-3,-,CASSLSAIPPTDTQYF,TGTGCCAGCAGTTTATCTGCTATACCGCCCACAGATACGCAGTATTTT